This T cell receptor beta chain was retrieved from a study of cytomegalovirus exposure and HLA in healthy donors. Findings of the study overall: Data from an earlier analysis indicated that most TCR beta V segments were productive either about 87% or about 30% of the time.

This clone has more than one count but fewer than ten. Its antigen remains unidentified. Germline lookup yields CDR1 MNHNS and CDR2 SASEGT. Trimming cost V 0 bases and J 6 bases, with 11 bases left between them. CDR3 length: 14 residues. 60 Vbeta and 13 Jbeta primers were used in PCR. Assay: immunoSEQ multiplex PCR; the TCRdb copy retains only in-frame clones and omits some. The table lists roughly 130,000 clones, roughly 70% of them singletons. The sequenced sample consisted of PBMCs. The receptor's source is a man in his forties in good health and CMV-seropositive. The chain uses TRBV6-1 and TRBJ1-2; D unresolved. CDR3 bases: TGTGCCAGCAGTGAAGCGGGCCGCTGGGATGGCTACACCTTC. Translated: CASSEAGRWDGYTF.